This T cell receptor beta chain was sequenced for a study of T cell changes during pregnancy in multiple sclerosis. Produced via immunoSEQ multiplex PCR; TCRdb's table is partial and in-frame only. This sample has about 35,000 clones, with roughly nine tenths found just once. The V end lost 4 bases, the J end lost 1 base, and 15 bases lay between the germline ends. The CDR3 runs to 16 residues. Germline V gene sequence: CDR1 SGHDT, CDR2 YYEEEE. This sequence joins TRBV5-6 and TRBJ2-1, with TRBD1 as a possible D gene (6 bases). This specimen was CD4+ T cells from peripheral blood mononuclear cells, taken in the second trimester of pregnancy. This receptor was obtained from a female donor with multiple sclerosis, enrolled in a pregnancy study. The CDR3 here is CASSPGAGASYNEQFF. Written as DNA, the CDR3 is TGTGCCAGCAGCCCTGGCGCAGGGGCATCCTACAATGAGCAGTTCTTC.